A selection of T cell receptor beta chains follows, all from one sample in a study of glioma-infiltrating T cells after dendritic cell vaccination. The assay was immunoSEQ multiplex PCR, and TCRdb's table has in-frame clones only and misses some. The table has roughly 96,000 clones, roughly three quarters seen once; the top ten hold approximately 6%. The source material was blood, sampled before dendritic cell vaccination. The receptors come from a human donor with glioblastoma. The CDR3 runs from the conserved cysteine through the conserved F or W. A D gene is named only where the DNA matches it firmly. Some rows have no size entry. The others give once, few or many, or a class for an expanded clone.

d_call,v_call,j_call,clone_size,cdr3_nt,cdr3_aa
.,TRBV6-1,TRBJ1-4,many,TGTGCCAGCAGTGTCCGCACGGAGAAACTGTTTTTT,CASSVRTEKLFF
TRBD1,TRBV5-1,TRBJ1-1,.,TGCGCCAGCAGCAGGCAGGGGGAAAACACTGAAGCTTTCTTT,CASSRQGENTEAFF
.,TRBV2,TRBJ2-7,.,TGTGCCAGCAGTGAAACAGGGAGAGACTACGAGCAGTACTTC,CASSETGRDYEQYF
TRBD1,TRBV5-8,TRBJ1-2,many,TGTGCCAGCAGCTTCAGGGGGCAGGATGGCTACACCTTC,CASSFRGQDGYTF
.,TRBV5-1,TRBJ2-3,.,TGCGCCAGCAGCTTGGTGGCGGCAGATACGCAGTATTTT,CASSLVAADTQYF
.,TRBV23-1,TRBJ2-7,.,TGCGCCAGCAGTTTTCAGGGGCGCCCCTACGAGCAGTACTTC,CASSFQGRPYEQYF
TRBD1,TRBV6-1,TRBJ1-5,.,TGTGCCAGCACCTCGGGACAGGGACTTAATCAGCCCCAGCATTTT,CASTSGQGLNQPQHF
TRBD2,TRBV28,TRBJ2-7,few,TGTGCCAGCAGCATAGCGGGTGCTAGCGCATCCTACGAGCAGTACTTC,CASSIAGASASYEQYF
TRBD2,TRBV5-1,TRBJ2-5,.,TGCGCCAGCAGCTTGGATGGACTAGCGGGAGGGGTGGAGACCCAGTACTTC,CASSLDGLAGGVETQYF
.,TRBV6-1,TRBJ1-2,.,TGTGCCAGCAGTGAACGGGGGGGTGGCTACACCTTC,CASSERGGGYTF
.,TRBV21-1,TRBJ2-7,.,TGTGCCAGCAGCAAAGAGAGGAAACGTGAACGAGTTTCCTACGAGCAGTACTTC,CASSKERKRERVSYEQYF
.,TRBV5-1,TRBJ2-1,.,TGCGCCAGCAGCTTGTCAGGGGAACATGAGCAGTTCTTC,CASSLSGEHEQFF
.,TRBV4-2,TRBJ2-1,few,TGTGCCAGCAGCCAAGAGATAGGGGCCTCGGATGAGCAGTTCTTC,CASSQEIGASDEQFF
TRBD1,TRBV5-1,TRBJ1-1,.,TGCGCCAGCAGCCACTATCGACAGGGGGAGGCTGAAGCTTTCTTT,CASSHYRQGEAEAFF
TRBD1,TRBV9,TRBJ1-2,.,TGTGCCAGCAGCCCTATTTCTTGGGACAGGGTCCTCCTTGGCTACACCTTC,CASSPISWDRVLLGYTF
.,TRBV9,TRBJ1-3,.,TGTGCCAGCAGCGTAGGGACAGATATCTCTGGAAACACCATATATTTT,CASSVGTDISGNTIYF
.,TRBV6-1,TRBJ1-5,.,TGTGCCAGCAGTGAAGCAACAGGGTTGGGCCAGCCCCAGCATTTT,CASSEATGLGQPQHF
TRBD1,TRBV30,TRBJ2-3,.,TGTGCCTGGAATCCGGGACAGGATACGCAGTATTTT,CAWNPGQDTQYF
TRBD1,TRBV28,TRBJ2-1,.,TGTGCCAGCAGTACAGGGGGCTCCCCCTACAATGAGCAGTTCTTC,CASSTGGSPYNEQFF
.,TRBV19,TRBJ1-5,few,TGTGCCAGTAGTATAGGTGAGGGAAGGTCGGATCAGCCCCAGCATTTT,CASSIGEGRSDQPQHF
.,TRBV5-1,TRBJ1-1,.,TGCGCCAGCAGCTTGGATGGGCGGGGGGAGGCTGAAGCTTTCTTT,CASSLDGRGEAEAFF
TRBD2,TRBV10-2,TRBJ2-7,few,TGCGCCAGCAGTGAATCGGGACTAGCGGCCTACGAGCAGTACTTC,CASSESGLAAYEQYF
.,TRBV4-1,TRBJ1-1,.,TGCGCCAGCAGCCTCTGGGGCGGGGAGAACACTGAAGCTTTCTTT,CASSLWGGENTEAFF